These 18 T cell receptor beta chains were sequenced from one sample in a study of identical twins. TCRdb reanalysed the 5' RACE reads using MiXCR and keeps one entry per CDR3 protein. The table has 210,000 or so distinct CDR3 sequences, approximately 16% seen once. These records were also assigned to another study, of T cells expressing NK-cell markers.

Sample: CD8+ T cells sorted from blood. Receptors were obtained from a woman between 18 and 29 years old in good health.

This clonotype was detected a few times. CDR3 amino acids: CATTSPGGRGSTDTQYF. The CDR3 DNA sequence: TGTGCCACCACCAGCCCAGGGGGGAGAGGAAGTACAGATACGCAGTATTTT. This chain joins TRBV12-3 or TRBV12-4 and TRBJ2-3; D possibly corresponds to TRBD1 (7 bases). This CDR3 comprises 17 residues. The germline V and J ends were trimmed by 10 bases and 3 bases, with 26 bases remaining between them.

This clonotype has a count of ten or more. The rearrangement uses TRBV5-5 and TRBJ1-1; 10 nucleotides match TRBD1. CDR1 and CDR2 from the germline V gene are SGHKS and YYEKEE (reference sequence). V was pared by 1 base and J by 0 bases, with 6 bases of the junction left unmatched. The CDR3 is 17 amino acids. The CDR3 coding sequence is TGTGCCAGCAGCTTGCGTTGGACAGGGGGGATGAACACTGAAGCTTTCTTT. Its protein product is CASSLRWTGGMNTEAFF.

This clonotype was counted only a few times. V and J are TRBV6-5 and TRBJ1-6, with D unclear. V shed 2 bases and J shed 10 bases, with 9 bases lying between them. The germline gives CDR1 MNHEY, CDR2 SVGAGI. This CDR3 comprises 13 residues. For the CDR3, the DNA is TGTGCCAGCAGTTACAGGGCTGGATCACCCCTCCACTTT. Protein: CASSYRAGSPLHF.

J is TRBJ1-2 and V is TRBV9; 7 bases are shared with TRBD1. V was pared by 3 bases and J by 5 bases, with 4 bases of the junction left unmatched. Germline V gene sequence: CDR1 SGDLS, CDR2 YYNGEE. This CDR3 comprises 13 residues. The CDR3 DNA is TGTGCCAGCAGCGGGGGGGGACAGTATGGCTACACCTTC. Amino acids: CASSGGGQYGYTF.

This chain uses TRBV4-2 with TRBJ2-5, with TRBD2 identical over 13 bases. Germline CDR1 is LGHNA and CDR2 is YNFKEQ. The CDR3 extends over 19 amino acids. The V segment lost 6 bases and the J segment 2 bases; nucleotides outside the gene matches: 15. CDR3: CASSSPGLAGVYGQETQYF. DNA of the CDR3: TGTGCCAGCAGTTCTCCCGGACTAGCGGGAGTTTACGGGCAAGAGACCCAGTACTTC.

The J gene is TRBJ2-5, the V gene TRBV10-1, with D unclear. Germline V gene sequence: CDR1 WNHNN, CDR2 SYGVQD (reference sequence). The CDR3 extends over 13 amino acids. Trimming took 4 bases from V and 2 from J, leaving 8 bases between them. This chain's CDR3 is CASSVGRQETQYF. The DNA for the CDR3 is TGCGCCAGCAGTGTAGGACGGCAAGAGACCCAGTACTTC.

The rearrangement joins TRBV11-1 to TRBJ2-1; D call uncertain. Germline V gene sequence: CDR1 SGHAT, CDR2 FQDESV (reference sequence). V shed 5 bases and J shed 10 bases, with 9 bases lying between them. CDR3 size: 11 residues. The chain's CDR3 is CASSPGEEQFF. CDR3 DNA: TGTGCCAGCAGCCCCGGCGAGGAGCAGTTCTTC.

CDR3 region: CSAGENREVVETQYF. The DNA for the CDR3 is TGCAGTGCCGGAGAGAACAGGGAGGTTGTAGAGACCCAGTACTTC. The V and J genes are TRBV20-1 and TRBJ2-5; D possibly matches TRBD1 or TRBD2 (6 bases each). The CDR3 is 15 residues long. The germline V and J ends were trimmed by 6 bases and 4 bases, with 21 bases remaining between them. Germline V CDR1 and CDR2: DFQATT, SNEGSKA (reference sequence).

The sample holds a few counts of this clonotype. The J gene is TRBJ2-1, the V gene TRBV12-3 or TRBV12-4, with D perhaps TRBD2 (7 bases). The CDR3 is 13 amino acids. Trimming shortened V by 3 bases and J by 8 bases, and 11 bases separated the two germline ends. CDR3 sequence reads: CASSFREGDEQFF. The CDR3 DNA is TGTGCCAGCAGTTTTAGGGAGGGGGATGAGCAGTTCTTC.

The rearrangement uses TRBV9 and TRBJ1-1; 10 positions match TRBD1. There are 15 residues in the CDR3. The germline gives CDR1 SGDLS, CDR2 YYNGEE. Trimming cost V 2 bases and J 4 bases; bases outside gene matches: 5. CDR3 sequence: CASSVGTGVGTEAFF. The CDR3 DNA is TGTGCCAGCAGCGTGGGGACAGGGGTTGGCACTGAAGCTTTCTTT.

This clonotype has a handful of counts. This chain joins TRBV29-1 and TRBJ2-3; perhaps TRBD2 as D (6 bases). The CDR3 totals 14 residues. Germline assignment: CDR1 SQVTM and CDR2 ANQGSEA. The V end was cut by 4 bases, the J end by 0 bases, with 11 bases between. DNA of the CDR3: TGCAGCGTTGTTCTTAGCGGCAGCACAGATACGCAGTATTTT. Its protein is CSVVLSGSTDTQYF.

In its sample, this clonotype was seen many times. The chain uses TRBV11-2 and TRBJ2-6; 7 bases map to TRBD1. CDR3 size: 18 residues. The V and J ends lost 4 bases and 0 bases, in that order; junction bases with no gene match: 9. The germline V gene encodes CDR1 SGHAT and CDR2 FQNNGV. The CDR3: CASSSKGAVSSGANVLTF. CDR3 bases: TGTGCCAGCAGCTCAAAGGGGGCAGTCAGCTCTGGGGCCAACGTCCTGACTTTC.

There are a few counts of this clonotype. The CDR3 sequence: CASSYSMRGGETQYF. DNA of the CDR3: TGTGCCAGCAGTTACTCGATGCGGGGAGGGGAGACCCAGTACTTC. This chain joins TRBV6-5 and TRBJ2-5; 7 nucleotides line up with TRBD2. This CDR3 spans 15 amino acids. The V gene end was trimmed by 0 bases and the J gene end by 5 bases; junction bases not matched to a gene: 6. CDR1 and CDR2 from the germline V gene are MNHEY and SVGAGI.

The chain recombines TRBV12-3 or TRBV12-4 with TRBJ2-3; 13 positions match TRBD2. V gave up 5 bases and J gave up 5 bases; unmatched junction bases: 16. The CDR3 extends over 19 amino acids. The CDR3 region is CASSPPTSGRASGVDTQYF. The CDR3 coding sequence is TGTGCCAGCAGTCCCCCAACTAGCGGGAGGGCCTCCGGGGTAGATACGCAGTATTTT.

The CDR3 DNA sequence: TGCGCCACTTGTGTGGACTTTCCTTTCACAGATACGCAGTATTTT. It yields the protein CATCVDFPFTDTQYF. The chain has TRBV5-1 and TRBJ2-3, with TRBD2 as a possible D gene (5 bases). The V end was cut by 9 bases, the J end by 2 bases, with 19 bases between. Germline lookup yields CDR1 SGHRS and CDR2 YFSETQ. The CDR3 totals 15 residues.

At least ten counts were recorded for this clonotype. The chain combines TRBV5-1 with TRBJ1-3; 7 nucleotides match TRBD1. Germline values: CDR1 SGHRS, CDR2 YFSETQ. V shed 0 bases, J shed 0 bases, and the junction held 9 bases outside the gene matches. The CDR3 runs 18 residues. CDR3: CASSLGIGTAISGNTIYF. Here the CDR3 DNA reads TGCGCCAGCAGCTTGGGAATAGGGACAGCTATCTCTGGAAACACCATATATTTT. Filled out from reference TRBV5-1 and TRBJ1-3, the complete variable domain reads KAGVTQTPRYLIKTRGQQVTLSCSPISGHRSVSWYQQTPGQGLQFLFEYFSETQRNKGNFPGRFSGRQFSNSRSEMNVSTLELGDSALYLCASSLGIGTAISGNTIYFGEGSWLTVV.

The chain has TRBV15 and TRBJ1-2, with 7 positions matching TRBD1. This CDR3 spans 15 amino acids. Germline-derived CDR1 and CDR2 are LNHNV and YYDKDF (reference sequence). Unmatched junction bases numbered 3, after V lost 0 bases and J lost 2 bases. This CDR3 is CATSREKGQNYGYTF. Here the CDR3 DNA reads TGTGCCACCAGCAGAGAAAAGGGACAGAACTATGGCTACACCTTC.

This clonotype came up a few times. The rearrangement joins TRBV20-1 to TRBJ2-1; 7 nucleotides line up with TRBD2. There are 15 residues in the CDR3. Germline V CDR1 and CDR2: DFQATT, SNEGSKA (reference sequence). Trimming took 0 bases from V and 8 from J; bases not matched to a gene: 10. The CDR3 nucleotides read TGCAGTGCTAGAGATCGGGGCGGGAGTATCGATGAGCAGTTCTTC. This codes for CSARDRGGSIDEQFF.